This paragraph reports one T cell receptor beta chain. The antigen is not known. Germline V gene lookup returns CDR1 MNHEY and CDR2 SVGAGI. This CDR3 has 15 amino acids. Trimming left V 2 bases short and J 8 bases short, with 15 bases between. The data were taken from a study of cytomegalovirus exposure and HLA in healthy donors. The primer mix had 60 Vbeta and 13 Jbeta primers. Assay used: immunoSEQ multiplex PCR; TCRdb lists only in-frame clones, some missing. This sample carries 150,000 to 200,000 clones, roughly 70% of them seen once, and the ten largest clones take roughly 3%. Study-level results: Later analysis placed DRB1 highest and HLA-C lowest in TCR association rates, which differed by HLA locus.

The sample comprised PBMCs. This sequence joins TRBV6-5 and TRBJ1-4; the D is unclear. This TCR was recovered from a woman aged 45-65 years in good health and CMV-seropositive. The CDR3 region has the DNA TGTGCCAGCAGTTACGACGGGTCTTCAAGGGAAAAACTGTTTTTT. The encoded protein is CASSYDGSSREKLFF.